The next 7 T cell receptor beta chains were all read from a single sample in a study of shared clonotypes between healthy human individuals. CD45RO-negative, CCR7-selected cells formed the naive CD8 fraction, which excluded terminally differentiated effector memory CD45RA+ cells. The protocol was immunoSEQ multiplex PCR, while the TCRdb copy is restricted to in-frame clones and leaves out a portion. The sample carries hundreds of thousands of clones, 90% to 95% recorded once. Sequenced sample: naive CD8+ T cells sorted from blood. These receptor sequences come from a man aged 25-45 years in good health.

The chain recombines TRBV28 with TRBJ1-5; D may be TRBD1 (6 bases). Germline V CDR1 and CDR2: MDHEN, SYDVKM. The CDR3 length is 15 residues. Deletions cut 5 bases from V and 11 bases from J, with 22 bases between. The CDR3 here is CASSLTQGSARAQHF. CDR3 sequence (DNA): TGTGCCAGCAGTCTCACTCAGGGGAGTGCTAGGGCCCAGCATTTT.

This rearrangement joins TRBV6-4 to TRBJ2-2, with a weak D call TRBD1 (6 bases). Germline V gene data show CDR1 as MRHNA and CDR2 as SNTAGT. CDR3 length: 15 residues. Trimming stripped 0 bases from V and 7 bases from J, with 12 bases between. The CDR3 reads CASSDSSQGSGELFF. The CDR3 DNA is TGTGCCAGCAGTGACTCCTCGCAGGGGAGCGGGGAGCTGTTTTTT.

The chain uses TRBV19 and TRBJ2-7, with D perhaps TRBD1 (5 bases). Germline-derived CDR1 and CDR2 are LNHDA and SQIVND (reference sequence). CDR3 length equals 15 residues. V was clipped by 4 bases and J by 4 bases, with 17 bases between them. The CDR3 nucleotides read TGTGCCAGTAGTACAGGGATCGGTCCTTCTTACGAGCAGTACTTC. As protein: CASSTGIGPSYEQYF.

The chain employs TRBV4-2 and TRBJ2-1; TRBD2 matches 7 bases. Germline values: CDR1 LGHNA, CDR2 YNFKEQ. The CDR3 is 17 amino acids. V was pared by 1 base and J by 7 bases, with 13 bases of the junction left unmatched. CDR3 residues: CASSQAPAGLQENEQFF. CDR3 DNA sequence: TGTGCCAGCAGCCAAGCACCCGCGGGACTACAGGAGAATGAGCAGTTCTTC.

The V call is TRBV29-1, the J call TRBJ1-1; D perhaps matches TRBD1 (6 bases). The V end lost 3 bases, the J end lost 3 bases, and 14 bases lay between the germline ends. This CDR3 has 14 amino acids. Germline V lookup: CDR1 SQVTM, CDR2 ANQGSEA. The CDR3 is CSVDEWYRDTEAFF. CDR3 in DNA: TGCAGCGTTGACGAGTGGTACAGGGACACTGAAGCTTTCTTT.

Remarks on this clone: At the DNA level, this CDR3 is encoded by other sequences in the same sample as well. This rearrangement joins TRBV7-6 to TRBJ2-1, with 10 bases lining up with TRBD2. The CDR3 runs to 14 residues. Germline V gene sequence: CDR1 SGHVS, CDR2 FNYEAQ. J lost 10 bases, V lost 5 bases, and 8 bases had no gene match. The CDR3 here is CASSRIGTSDEQFF. In DNA form, the CDR3 reads TGTGCCAGCAGCCGGATCGGGACTAGCGACGAGCAGTTCTTC.

This chain connects TRBV19 to TRBJ1-1; D remains ambiguous. Germline-derived CDR1 and CDR2 are LNHDA and SQIVND (reference sequence). V was pared by 9 bases and J by 7 bases, with 24 bases between. The CDR3 extends over 15 amino acids. CDR3 residues: CASHPHPFPANEAFF. CDR3 bases: TGTGCCAGCCACCCACATCCCTTTCCGGCGAATGAAGCTTTCTTT.